This TCR beta chain was sequenced during a study of response to subunit inactivated influenza vaccine. Notes on this clonotype: Its specificity is not known.

Whole-study findings and limits: That few new T cells are recruited by each seasonal influenza vaccination was the authors' suggestion.

Via MiXCR, TCRdb re-called the RT-PCR reads, giving one row per CDR3 protein. The repertoire includes approximately 500,000 distinct CDR3 sequences, 10% to 15% of them detected once, and around 12% sits in the top ten. The clonotype originates from a middle-aged man who received an inactivated influenza vaccine. This sample comprised PBMCs from blood, obtained 40 to 50 days after vaccination.

The CDR3, as DNA: TGCGCCAGCAGCCAAGATGGGACTAGCGGGAGAGCCAACAATGAGCAGTTCTTC. As protein: CASSQDGTSGRANNEQFF. The chain uses TRBV4-3 and TRBJ2-1, with TRBD2 matching 14 bases. After removal of 0 bases from V and 5 bases from J, the junction contained 6 bases not matched to a gene. CDR1 and CDR2 (germline): LGHNA, YSLEER. The CDR3 is 18 residues long.